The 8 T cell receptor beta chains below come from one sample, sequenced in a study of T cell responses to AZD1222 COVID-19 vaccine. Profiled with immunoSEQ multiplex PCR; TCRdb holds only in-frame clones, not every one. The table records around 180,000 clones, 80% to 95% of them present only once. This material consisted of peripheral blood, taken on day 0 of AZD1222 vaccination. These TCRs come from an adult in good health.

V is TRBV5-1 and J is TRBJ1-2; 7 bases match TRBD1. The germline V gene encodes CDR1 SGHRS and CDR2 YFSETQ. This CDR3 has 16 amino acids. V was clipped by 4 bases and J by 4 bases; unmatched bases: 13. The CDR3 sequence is CASSQNRQGPAYGYTF. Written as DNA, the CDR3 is TGCGCCAGCAGCCAAAATAGACAGGGCCCCGCCTATGGCTACACCTTC.

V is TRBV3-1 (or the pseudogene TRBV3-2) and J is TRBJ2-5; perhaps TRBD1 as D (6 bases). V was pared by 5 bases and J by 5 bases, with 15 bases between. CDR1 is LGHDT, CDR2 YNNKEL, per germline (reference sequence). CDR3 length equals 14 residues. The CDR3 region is CASSSPRGGETQYF. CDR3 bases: TGTGCCAGCAGCTCACCCAGGGGTGGGGAGACCCAGTACTTC.

The CDR3 loop reads CASTLGTAVNTEAFF. The CDR3 DNA reads as TGTGCCAGCACCCTTGGGACGGCCGTGAACACTGAAGCTTTCTTT. V is TRBV7-6 and J is TRBJ1-1; a weak D match, TRBD1 (5 bases). V was pared by 7 bases and J by 0 bases, with 15 bases between. The CDR3 consists of 15 residues. The germline V gene has CDR1 SGHVS and CDR2 FNYEAQ.

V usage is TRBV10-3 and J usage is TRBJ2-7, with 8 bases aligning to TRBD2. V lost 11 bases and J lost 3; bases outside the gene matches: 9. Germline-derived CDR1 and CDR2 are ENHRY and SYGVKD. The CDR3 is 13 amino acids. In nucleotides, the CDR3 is TGTGCCTCCGGGGGGGGCGAAATCTACGAGCAGTACTTC. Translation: CASGGGEIYEQYF.

In DNA, the CDR3 is TGTGCCAGCAGCCAAGACGGGGTCTATGGCTACACCTTC. Translating gives CASSQDGVYGYTF. This sequence joins TRBV4-2 and TRBJ1-2; the D is unclear. This CDR3 contains 13 residues. Between the trimmed V and J ends, which lost 0 bases and 4 bases, there was a span of 6 bases. The germline V gene has CDR1 LGHNA and CDR2 YNFKEQ.

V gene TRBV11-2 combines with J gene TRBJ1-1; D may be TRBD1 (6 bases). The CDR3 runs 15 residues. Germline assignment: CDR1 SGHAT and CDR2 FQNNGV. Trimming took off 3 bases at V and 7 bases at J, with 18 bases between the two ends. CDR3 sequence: CASSLGAGYIYEAFF. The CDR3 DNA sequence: TGTGCCAGCAGCTTGGGGGCAGGGTACATTTATGAAGCTTTCTTT.

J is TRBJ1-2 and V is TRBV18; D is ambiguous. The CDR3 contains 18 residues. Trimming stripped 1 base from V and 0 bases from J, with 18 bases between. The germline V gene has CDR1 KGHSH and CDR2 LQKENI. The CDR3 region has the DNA TGTGCCAGCTCACCACAAATTCGTCGCGGCTACTCTAACTATGGCTACACCTTC. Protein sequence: CASSPQIRRGYSNYGYTF.

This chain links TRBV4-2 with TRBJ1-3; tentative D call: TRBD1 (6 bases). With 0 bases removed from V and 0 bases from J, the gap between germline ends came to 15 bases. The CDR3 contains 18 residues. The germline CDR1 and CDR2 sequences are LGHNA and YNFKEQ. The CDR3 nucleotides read TGTGCCAGCAGCCAAGATCTCCAGGGGCGAAACTCTGGAAACACCATATATTTT. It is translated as CASSQDLQGRNSGNTIYF.